The 17 T cell receptor beta chains given below trace back to one sample, sequenced in a study of blood T cell repertoires in COVID-19. TCRdb keeps only in-frame clones here, not all; method: immunoSEQ multiplex PCR. The sample has under 250,000 clones, less than 90% seen once. Sequenced: peripheral blood. Receptor source: a man in his forties or fifties with acute or convalescent COVID-19.

The chain carries TRBV6-5 and TRBJ1-4; weak D call: TRBD1 (6 bases). The V end lost 5 bases, the J end lost 7 bases, and 14 bases lay between the germline ends. The germline V gene encodes CDR1 MNHEY and CDR2 SVGAGI. This CDR3 spans 14 amino acids. CDR3 sequence (DNA): TGTGCCAGCAGTCAACAGGGAGAAAGTGAAAAACTGTTTTTT. Protein product: CASSQQGESEKLFF.

V gene TRBV14 combines with J gene TRBJ1-1; D ambiguous. The CDR3 has 14 residues. Germline CDR1 reads SGHDN; CDR2 reads FVKESK. Trimming took 1 base from V and 1 from J, leaving 7 bases between them. The CDR3 coding sequence is TGTGCCAGCAGCCAAGGGGCCCGGAACACTGAAGCTTTCTTT. This codes for CASSQGARNTEAFF.

This chain uses TRBV6-5 with TRBJ2-7; 10 positions match TRBD2. Germline V gives CDR1 MNHEY, CDR2 SVGAGI. With 2 bases clipped from V and 6 bases from J, the junction kept 4 bases outside the gene matches. This CDR3 has 14 amino acids. The CDR3 reads CASSYVLAGAEQYF. The CDR3 DNA follows: TGTGCCAGCAGTTACGTTCTAGCGGGGGCCGAGCAGTACTTC.

The chain has TRBV10-3 and TRBJ2-2; 9 positions agree with TRBD1. Germline V CDR1 and CDR2: ENHRY, SYGVKD. The CDR3 contains 15 residues. V dropped 3 bases and J dropped 3; count of bases not matched to a gene: 2. The CDR3 loop reads CAISDTGGYTGELFF. CDR3 nucleotide sequence: TGTGCCATCAGTGATACAGGGGGCTACACCGGGGAGCTGTTTTTT.

The chain links TRBV19 to TRBJ2-5, with 7 bases identical to TRBD1. CDR1 and CDR2 (germline): LNHDA, SQIVND (reference sequence). This CDR3 is 14 amino acids long. With V trimmed by 4 bases and J by 0 bases, 2 bases remained unmatched. The CDR3 spells CASSRGQHQETQYF. Written as DNA, the CDR3 is TGTGCCAGTAGTAGGGGACAGCACCAAGAGACCCAGTACTTC.

This clone was counted once. Other DNA sequences in the sample encode the same CDR3. This chain joins TRBV4-3 and TRBJ1-1; D is unclear. CDR1 and CDR2 from the germline V gene are LGHNA and YSLEER. The length of the CDR3 is 13 residues. Trimming stripped 4 bases from V and 4 bases from J, with 10 bases between. The DNA for the CDR3 is TGCGCCAGCAGCCCTCGGGCGGGCACTGAAGCTTTCTTT. Residues: CASSPRAGTEAFF.

This clone was seen once. CDR3 DNA: TGTGCCAGCAGCTTAGCTCGGCGGGAGCAGGTCGGGGAGCTGTTTTTT. Protein product: CASSLARREQVGELFF. The gene calls are TRBV7-2 and TRBJ2-2; 7 nucleotides line up with TRBD2. V gave up 0 bases and J gave up 7 bases; unmatched junction bases: 8. Germline V gene sequence: CDR1 SGHTA, CDR2 FQGNSA. The CDR3 is 16 amino acids.

This chain's CDR3 is CASRSGQGASNQPQHF. CDR3 nucleotide sequence: TGTGCCAGCAGGTCCGGACAGGGGGCCAGCAATCAGCCCCAGCATTTT. The chain recombines TRBV2 with TRBJ1-5; TRBD1 matches at 11 bases. The J segment lost 1 base and the V segment lost 6 bases, leaving 5 bases of the junction unmatched. Germline V gene lookup returns CDR1 SNHLY and CDR2 FYNNEI. The CDR3 totals 16 residues. The complete variable domain, with remaining parts taken from reference TRBV2 and TRBJ1-5, reads EPEVTQTPSHQVTQMGQEVILRCVPISNHLYFYWYRQILGQKVEFLVSFYNNEISEKSEIFDDQFSVERPDGSNFTLKIRSTKLEDSAMYFCASRSGQGASNQPQHFGDGTRLSIL.

V and J are TRBV2 and TRBJ1-6; unclear D gene. Germline values: CDR1 SNHLY, CDR2 FYNNEI. The V end was cut by 4 bases, the J end by 5 bases, with 12 bases between. The CDR3 is 15 amino acids. The CDR3: CASSGPLGNNSPLHF. For the CDR3, the DNA is TGTGCCAGCAGTGGACCTCTCGGGAATAATTCACCCCTCCACTTT.

V is TRBV6-6 and J is TRBJ1-5, with unresolved D. The V and J ends lost 2 bases and 2 bases respectively, with 7 bases between them. Per germline, CDR1 MNHNY and CDR2 SVGAGI (reference sequence). The CDR3 extends over 14 amino acids. This CDR3 reads CASSYHVGNQPQHF. In DNA form, the CDR3 reads TGTGCCAGCAGTTACCATGTAGGCAATCAGCCCCAGCATTTT.

The V call is TRBV28, the J call TRBJ2-5, with 8 positions matching TRBD1. The CDR3 runs 17 residues. Germline CDR1 and CDR2: MDHEN and SYDVKM. With V trimmed by 6 bases and J by 5 bases, 17 bases remained unmatched. In DNA form, the CDR3 reads TGTGCCAGCAGGTCGTCTCTTCTCAGGGGGCGCTATGAGACCCAGTACTTC. Protein product: CASRSSLLRGRYETQYF.

The chain carries TRBV11-1 and TRBJ2-3; D gene ambiguous. Germline lookup yields CDR1 SGHAT and CDR2 FQDESV (reference sequence). This CDR3 region has 12 residues. Trimming pared 5 bases from V and 8 bases from J, leaving 11 bases between. CDR3 DNA sequence: TGTGCCAGCAGCCCTAACCCTGGTACGCAGTATTTT. Encoded protein: CASSPNPGTQYF.

This sequence joins TRBV28 and TRBJ2-3; 9 positions agree with TRBD2. V lost 5 bases, J lost 3 bases, and 9 bases stayed unmatched. CDR3 length equals 16 residues. Germline V gives CDR1 MDHEN, CDR2 SYDVKM. The CDR3 loop is CASSRLAGSRTDTQYF. The CDR3 nucleotides are TGTGCCAGCAGTCGGCTAGCGGGATCCCGGACAGATACGCAGTATTTT.

V usage is TRBV27 and J usage is TRBJ2-1; 7 nucleotides align to TRBD2. CDR3 length equals 13 residues. J gave up 6 bases and V 3 bases, and 2 bases lay outside the gene matches. Germline V gene data show CDR1 as MNHEY and CDR2 as SMNVEV (reference sequence). This CDR3 reads CASSLGLSNEQFF. The DNA for the CDR3 is TGTGCCAGCAGTTTGGGACTAAGCAATGAGCAGTTCTTC.

The V gene is TRBV6-5, the J gene TRBJ2-3; 7 bases are a match to TRBD2. The V gene's germline CDR1 is MNHEY and CDR2 SVGAGI. CDR3 length equals 15 residues. V trimming: 6 bases; J trimming: 0 bases; junction bases outside the gene matches: 6. CDR3 coding DNA: TGTGCCAGCAGCCCCGGGACTACTAGCACAGATACGCAGTATTTT. Translated, it gives CASSPGTTSTDTQYF.

The chain is built from TRBV5-8 and TRBJ2-1, with D possibly TRBD1 on 6 matching bases. The CDR3 totals 14 residues. Germline values: CDR1 SGHTS, CDR2 YDEGEE. V shed 2 bases and J shed 7 bases, with 13 bases lying between them. The CDR3 sequence: CASSFIMGANEQFF. As DNA, the CDR3 is TGTGCCAGCAGCTTCATCATGGGGGCGAATGAGCAGTTCTTC.

This clone has only a few counts. The gene calls are TRBV7-9 and TRBJ1-1; maybe TRBD1 (6 bases). V was cut by 3 bases and J by 4 bases, with 9 bases left in between. The CDR3 has 13 amino acids. Germline V gene lookup returns CDR1 SEHNR and CDR2 FQNEAQ (reference sequence). The CDR3 here is CASSLDRATEAFF. The DNA of the CDR3 is TGTGCCAGCAGCTTGGACAGAGCCACTGAAGCTTTCTTT.